The 24 T cell receptor beta chains listed next were all sequenced from one sample in a study of PD-1 blockade in classical Hodgkin lymphoma. Exposure to brentuximab vedotin varied, and each patient had relapsed following autologous stem cell transplantation. Thawed PBMCs underwent magnetic negative selection to yield purified CD4+ T cells. Assay: immunoSEQ multiplex PCR; the TCRdb copy retains only in-frame clones and omits some. The sample carries 30,000 to 35,000 clones, roughly 90% recorded once. The input for sequencing was CD4+ T cells from blood, taken at baseline. Every receptor here comes from a human donor with classical Hodgkin lymphoma.

The rearrangement links TRBV14 to TRBJ1-3, with TRBD1 as a possible D gene (5 bases). Per germline, CDR1 SGHDN and CDR2 FVKESK. CDR3 length equals 16 residues. V lost 2 bases, J lost 0 bases, and 11 bases lay in between. The CDR3: CASSQRGASSGNTIYF. The CDR3 nucleotides read TGTGCCAGCAGCCAAAGAGGGGCAAGCTCTGGAAACACCATATATTTT.

The chain has TRBV6-5 and TRBJ2-5; 7 bases line up with TRBD2. The germline V gene encodes CDR1 MNHEY and CDR2 SVGAGI. J gave up 4 bases and V 6 bases, and 8 bases lay outside the gene matches. The CDR3 has 14 residues. The DNA of the CDR3 is TGTGCCAGCAGACCCTGGGGGGGACGAGAGACCCAGTACTTC. This codes for CASRPWGGRETQYF.

In DNA, the CDR3 is TGTGCCAGCAGCTTCCGCCGACTAGCGGGAGGGTTTGAGCAGTTCTTC. Encoded protein: CASSFRRLAGGFEQFF. V gene TRBV7-2 combines with J gene TRBJ2-1, with 14 bases fitting TRBD2. This CDR3 region has 16 residues. The V gene's germline CDR1 is SGHTA and CDR2 FQGNSA. V shed 3 bases and J 9 bases; nucleotides not matched to a gene: 7.

The rearrangement links TRBV2 to TRBJ2-7; D call uncertain. V was trimmed by 7 bases and J by 1 base, leaving 8 bases between them. This CDR3 spans 12 amino acids. Germline CDR1 is SNHLY and CDR2 is FYNNEI. The CDR3 protein is CASTYYSYEQYF. DNA of the CDR3: TGTGCCAGCACTTACTATTCCTACGAGCAGTACTTC. The full variable domain, with the rest looked up from reference TRBV2 and TRBJ2-7, is EPEVTQTPSHQVTQMGQEVILRCVPISNHLYFYWYRQILGQKVEFLVSFYNNEISEKSEIFDDQFSVERPDGSNFTLKIRSTKLEDSAMYFCASTYYSYEQYFGPGTRLTVT.

The CDR3 DNA follows: TGTGCCAGCAGCCTTGGACGGGGCAATCAGCCCCAGCATTTT. Its protein product is CASSLGRGNQPQHF. This chain connects TRBV5-8 to TRBJ1-5; D unresolved. V was pared by 4 bases and J by 2 bases, with 10 bases between. This CDR3 has 14 residues. CDR1 SGHTS and CDR2 YDEGEE come from the germline V gene.

V and J are TRBV4-1 and TRBJ2-3; 7 bases map to TRBD2. CDR1 and CDR2 (germline): MGHRA, YSYEKL. This CDR3 comprises 17 residues. V was pared by 2 bases and J by 2 bases, with 10 bases of the junction left unmatched. The CDR3 coding sequence is TGCGCCAGCAGCCAACCCCTGACTAGCCGGTCCACAGATACGCAGTATTTT. The encoded protein is CASSQPLTSRSTDTQYF.

In this sample, this clone turned up once. The chain joins TRBV7-9 to TRBJ2-1, with D possibly being TRBD1 or TRBD2 (6 bases each). Germline V gene data show CDR1 as SEHNR and CDR2 as FQNEAQ (reference sequence). Trimming left V 2 bases short and J 8 bases short, with 16 bases between. CDR3 length: 15 amino acids. This chain's CDR3 is CASSLTQGRRYEQFF. The CDR3 DNA follows: TGTGCCAGCAGCTTAACCCAGGGGAGGAGGTATGAGCAGTTCTTC.

This clone occurred a few times. The V and J genes are TRBV2 and TRBJ2-7; D is undetermined. Germline loops: CDR1 SNHLY, CDR2 FYNNEI. This CDR3 comprises 12 residues. Trimming left V 7 bases short and J 0 bases short, with 7 bases between. CDR3 nucleotides: TGTGCCAGCACGAGTTTCTCCTACGAGCAGTACTTC. Translating it yields CASTSFSYEQYF.

As for this clone: The junction differs from germline at one of its ends, possibly a read error. The chain links TRBV4-1 to TRBJ2-2; D is unresolved. This CDR3 contains 14 residues. Germline lookup yields CDR1 MGHRA and CDR2 YSYEKL. The CDR3 region has the DNA TGCGCCAGCAGCCAAAAGGACCCCACCCGGGAGCTGTTTTTT. Its protein is CASSQKDPTRELFF.

This chain joins TRBV29-1 and TRBJ1-2; 9 bases are shared with TRBD1. The CDR3 covers 16 residues. Germline V gene data show CDR1 as SQVTM and CDR2 as ANQGSEA. V shed 2 bases and J 4 bases; nucleotides not matched to a gene: 11. CDR3 sequence: CSVETPGQGGGYGYTF. CDR3 bases: TGCAGCGTTGAAACTCCGGGACAGGGCGGTGGCTATGGCTACACCTTC.

The chain recombines TRBV5-4 with TRBJ1-2; 10 bases agree with TRBD1. CDR1 and CDR2 (germline): SGHNT, YYREEE (reference sequence). Germline trimming cut 5 bases from V and 6 bases from J; bases unmatched to any gene: 10. The CDR3 runs 15 residues. The CDR3 DNA follows: TGTGCCAGCAGTTCACCGGGACAGGGGATAGATGGCTACACCTTC. Protein: CASSSPGQGIDGYTF.

For the CDR3, the DNA is TGTGCCAGCTCACCACCGACAGTTACCTACGAGCAGTACTTC. Amino acid sequence: CASSPPTVTYEQYF. J is TRBJ2-7 and V is TRBV18, with D perhaps TRBD1 (5 bases). The CDR3 has 14 amino acids. V lost 0 bases and J lost 2, with 8 bases in between. CDR1 and CDR2 from the germline V gene are KGHSH and LQKENI. The whole variable domain, remainder taken from reference TRBV18 and TRBJ2-7, is NAGVMQNPRHLVRRRGQEARLRCSPMKGHSHVYWYRQLPEEGLKFMVYLQKENIIDESGMPKERFSAEFPKEGPSILRIQQVVRGDSAAYFCASSPPTVTYEQYFGPGTRLTVT.

This clone was observed once. The chain recombines TRBV30 with TRBJ1-5; D may be TRBD1 (6 bases). Germline values: CDR1 GTSNPN, CDR2 SVGIG (reference sequence). CDR3 size: 12 residues. Trimming shortened V by 2 bases and J by 11 bases, and 13 bases separated the two germline ends. CDR3 coding DNA: TGTGCCTGGAGTTCAGGGGAGGTGGCCCAGCATTTT. This encodes CAWSSGEVAQHF.

The chain combines TRBV15 with TRBJ2-7; the match to TRBD2 covers 15 bases. V shed 3 bases and J 9 bases; nucleotides not matched to a gene: 15. The germline gives CDR1 LNHNV, CDR2 YYDKDF (reference sequence). The CDR3 is 18 amino acids. The CDR3 region is CATSRGLAGGSSYSGQYF. DNA for the CDR3: TGTGCCACCAGCAGGGGACTAGCGGGAGGCTCCTCGTATTCTGGGCAGTACTTC. Full variable domain (remainder filled in from reference TRBV15 and TRBJ2-7): DAMVIQNPRYQVTQFGKPVTLSCSQTLNHNVMYWYQQKSSQAPKLLFHYYDKDFNNEADTPDNFQSRRPNTSFCFLDIRSPGLGDTAMYLCATSRGLAGGSSYSGQYFGPGTRLTVT.

This clone has just one count. V gene TRBV19 combines with J gene TRBJ1-4; D is ambiguous. The germline V gene encodes CDR1 LNHDA and CDR2 SQIVND (reference sequence). Deletions cut 4 bases from V and 0 bases from J, with 12 bases between. The CDR3 is made up of 16 amino acids. DNA for the CDR3: TGTGCCAGTAGTAGGGGAGAAGTCCCAACTAATGAAAAACTGTTTTTT. It yields the protein CASSRGEVPTNEKLFF.

This chain uses TRBV28 with TRBJ1-1, with D uncertain. Looked up from germline, CDR1 is MDHEN and CDR2 is SYDVKM. The V end lost 2 bases, the J end lost 0 bases, and 13 bases lay between the germline ends. This CDR3 comprises 16 residues. CDR3 loop: CASSLAGGGMNTEAFF. The CDR3 DNA is TGTGCCAGCAGTTTAGCCGGCGGAGGAATGAACACTGAAGCTTTCTTT.

This rearrangement joins TRBV6-1 to TRBJ2-7, with 12 nucleotides matching TRBD2. The V segment lost 4 bases and the J segment 2 bases; nucleotides outside the gene matches: 6. This CDR3 is built from 16 residues. Germline-derived CDR1 and CDR2 are MNHNS and SASEGT. DNA of the CDR3: TGTGCCAGCAGTGTCCGACTAGCGGGGGAGGCCTACGAGCAGTACTTC. This codes for CASSVRLAGEAYEQYF.

This clone appeared once. The rearrangement joins TRBV6-6 to TRBJ1-2, with no clear D. Trimming removed 6 bases at V and 5 bases at J, with 16 bases between. The CDR3 contains 14 residues. The germline CDR1 and CDR2 sequences are MNHNY and SVGAGI (reference sequence). CDR3 sequence (DNA): TGTGCCAGCAGCCGAACGACGGAAAATTATGGCTACACCTTC. Translation: CASSRTTENYGYTF.

CDR3 sequence reads: CASSYVAGTGYNEQFF. DNA for the CDR3: TGTGCCAGCAGTTACGTGGCCGGGACAGGATACAATGAGCAGTTCTTC. This sequence joins TRBV6-5 and TRBJ2-1; 8 bases match TRBD1. The ends lost 2 bases at V and 4 bases at J; junction bases unmatched: 7. CDR3 length equals 16 residues. Germline CDR1 and CDR2: MNHEY and SVGAGI.

The chain is built from TRBV19 and TRBJ2-7; D possibly corresponds to TRBD1 (5 bases). CDR1 is LNHDA, CDR2 SQIVND, per germline (reference sequence). The CDR3 runs to 15 residues. V shed 1 base and J shed 3 bases, with 13 bases lying between them. Here the CDR3 DNA reads TGTGCCAGTAGTATAGGGGCAACCACAGGCTACGAGCAGTACTTC. This codes for CASSIGATTGYEQYF.

The chain joins TRBV5-6 to TRBJ1-1; the D is unclear. The CDR3 covers 14 residues. The V end was cut by 5 bases, the J end by 0 bases, with 11 bases between. Germline CDR1 SGHDT, CDR2 YYEEEE. Here the CDR3 reads CASRRTTLNTEAFF. As DNA, the CDR3 is TGTGCCAGCAGGAGGACGACGTTGAACACTGAAGCTTTCTTT.

The rearrangement joins TRBV30 to TRBJ2-7, with 7 positions matching TRBD2. CDR3 size: 13 residues. V shed 7 bases and J 0 bases; nucleotides not matched to a gene: 6. Germline CDR1 reads GTSNPN; CDR2 reads SVGIG (reference sequence). This CDR3 is CAFSRGSSYEQYF. In DNA, the CDR3 is TGTGCCTTCTCTCGCGGGAGCTCCTACGAGCAGTACTTC.

This clone appeared once. The chain has TRBV11-2 and TRBJ1-2; possibly TRBD1 for D (5 bases). Germline assignment: CDR1 SGHAT and CDR2 FQNNGV. Deletions cut 6 bases from V and 3 bases from J, with 11 bases between. The CDR3 has 13 residues. The CDR3 region has the DNA TGTGCCAGCAGGAAAGGAGGGGACTATGGCTACACCTTC. This sequence encodes CASRKGGDYGYTF.

The chain couples TRBV4-2 to TRBJ2-7, with D perhaps being TRBD1 or TRBD2 (5 bases each). The CDR3 is 14 amino acids. Trimming shortened V by 4 bases and J by 3 bases, and 13 bases separated the two germline ends. Germline V CDR1 and CDR2: LGHNA, YNFKEQ. CDR3 protein: CASSPPGRLYEQYF. CDR3 nucleotide sequence: TGTGCCAGCAGCCCCCCGGGACGGCTCTACGAGCAGTACTTC.